The T cell receptor (beta chain) described here comes from a study of OX40 agonist ivuxolimab in advanced cancers. Broadly, across the study: Ivuxolimab was an agonistic, fully human IgG2 monoclonal antibody directed against OX40 (CD134), a costimulatory receptor. Intravenous ivuxolimab was administered to patients every 2 weeks at six dose levels: 0.01, 0.1, 0.3, 1.5, 3 and 10 mg/kg. Of the 50 to 55 patients in dose escalation, around 19 had hepatocellular carcinoma, some 15 had melanoma, 9 had renal cell carcinoma and 9 had head and neck cancer. In the dose-escalation cohort, 82.7% of patients were male, and the mean age was approximately 64 years, with a range of about 23 to 85. Patients were allowed to have had prior anti-PD-1, anti-PD-L1 or anti-CTLA-4 therapy, and 40% of the dose-escalation patients had been treated with checkpoint inhibitors. Partial responses were achieved by three dose-escalation patients, of whom one had hepatocellular carcinoma and two had cutaneous melanoma. Peripheral TCRbeta sequencing was intended to test whether TCR sequence diversity was altered and clonal T-cell expansion was caused by ivuxolimab. The paper covers the monotherapy dose-escalation part of the phase I ivuxolimab trial, which included N of about 50 patients. Overall results and qualifications from the work: Low levels of normalized T-cell clonal expansion were also seen in some nonresponding patients. In the 0.1-3.0 mg/kg groups, partial responders had among the lowest normalized peripheral clonal expansion, particularly in CD8+ T cells. After ivuxolimab, more expanded clones were found on average in CD8+ T cells than in CD4+ T cells. Antigen specificity was not determined for the clonally expanded peripheral T cells. Clonal expansion of both CD4+ and CD8+ blood T cells was observed from baseline to week 6 at doses 0.1 to 3.0 mg/kg.

The CDR3 runs 17 amino acids, cysteine and phenylalanine included. Solely the CDR3 DNA is kept, with 51 bases framed from the first base. V is cut by 0 bases and J by 3 bases, and the space between the germline ends is 18 bases. In the germline V gene, CDR1 corresponds to MNHNS and CDR2 to SASEGT. Genomic DNA was isolated from the sorted cells so that the TCRbeta CDR3 region could be sequenced. The immunoSEQ Assay was used to sequence the TCRbeta CDR3 regions. The source is immuneACCESS, and TCRdb retained only in-frame sequences with V and J called. Part of the clones is not carried over; for the studies checked, unresolved V genes explain less than half of this, and the remainder is unexplained. The table for this sample lists 41,000 or so clones; around four fifths of them were counted only once. In total, the top ten clones hold roughly 40% of the sample. Patients with a history of autoimmune disease or receiving systemic immunosuppression were excluded from the trial. Peripheral blood for TCR sequencing was collected from all dose cohorts at baseline, on cycle 4 day 1, and on cycle 7 day 1. The samples were drawn from a first-in-human, open-label, multicenter phase I dose-escalation trial of ivuxolimab. Adults with locally advanced or metastatic head and neck squamous cell, hepatocellular, melanoma or renal cell carcinoma were enrolled in the trial. Before TCR sequencing, CD4+ and CD8+ T cells were separately sorted from peripheral blood.

On this clone itself: Its specific antigen is unknown. No much larger clonotype is one base removed from it; base qualities were not supplied.

This receptor was obtained from an adult with an advanced solid tumor such as melanoma, head and neck, liver or kidney cancer. The rearranged chain carries TRBV6-1 and TRBJ2-7; the D region possibly corresponds to TRBD2 (6 bases align). The sequencing used CD4+ or CD8+ T cells sorted from blood, collected in a trial of the OX40 agonist ivuxolimab. DNA sequence: TGTGCCAGCAGTGAAGCCCAGATCTGGAGGGGAGGCTACGAGCAGTACTTC. It codes for CASSEAQIWRGGYEQYF.